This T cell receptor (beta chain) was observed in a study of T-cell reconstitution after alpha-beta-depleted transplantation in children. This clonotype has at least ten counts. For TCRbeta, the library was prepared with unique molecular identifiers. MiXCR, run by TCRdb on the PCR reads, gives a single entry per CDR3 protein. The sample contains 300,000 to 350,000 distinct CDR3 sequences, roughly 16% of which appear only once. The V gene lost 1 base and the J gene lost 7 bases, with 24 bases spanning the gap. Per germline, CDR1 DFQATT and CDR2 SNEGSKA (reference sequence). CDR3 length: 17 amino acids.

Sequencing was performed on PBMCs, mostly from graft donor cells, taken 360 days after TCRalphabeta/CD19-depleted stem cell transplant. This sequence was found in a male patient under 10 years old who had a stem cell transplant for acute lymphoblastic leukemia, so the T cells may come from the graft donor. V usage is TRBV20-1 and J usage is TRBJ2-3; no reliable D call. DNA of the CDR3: TGCAGTGCTAGAGTGTATAGAATAAAGGCCGGAAGGTATACGCAGTATTTT. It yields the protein CSARVYRIKAGRYTQYF.